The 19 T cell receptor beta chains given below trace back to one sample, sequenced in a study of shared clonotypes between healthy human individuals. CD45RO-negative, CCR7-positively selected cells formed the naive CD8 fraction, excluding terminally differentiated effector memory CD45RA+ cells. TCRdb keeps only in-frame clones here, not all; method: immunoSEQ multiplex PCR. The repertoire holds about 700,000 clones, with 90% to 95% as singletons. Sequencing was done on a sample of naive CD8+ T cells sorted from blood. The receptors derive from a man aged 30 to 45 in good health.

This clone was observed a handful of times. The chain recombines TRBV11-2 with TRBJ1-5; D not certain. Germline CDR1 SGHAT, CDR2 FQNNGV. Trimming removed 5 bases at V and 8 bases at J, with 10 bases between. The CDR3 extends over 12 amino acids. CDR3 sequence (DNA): TGTGCCAGCAGCCATAGTGGGGAGCCCCAGCATTTT. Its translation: CASSHSGEPQHF.

CDR3 sequence reads: CASSRGLAGGYEQFF. The DNA for the CDR3 is TGTGCCAGCAGCAGAGGACTAGCGGGAGGCTATGAGCAGTTCTTC. The chain carries TRBV7-8 and TRBJ2-1; 14 nucleotides match TRBD2. With 5 bases clipped from V and 8 bases from J, the junction kept 5 bases outside the gene matches. Per germline, CDR1 SGHVS and CDR2 FQNEAQ. This CDR3 is 15 amino acids long.

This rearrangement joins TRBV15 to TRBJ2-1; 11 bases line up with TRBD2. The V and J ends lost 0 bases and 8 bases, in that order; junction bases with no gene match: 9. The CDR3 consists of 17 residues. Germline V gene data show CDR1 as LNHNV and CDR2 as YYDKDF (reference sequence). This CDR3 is CATSRDKVLAGGDEQFF. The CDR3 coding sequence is TGTGCCACCAGCAGAGATAAGGTGCTAGCGGGAGGCGATGAGCAGTTCTTC.

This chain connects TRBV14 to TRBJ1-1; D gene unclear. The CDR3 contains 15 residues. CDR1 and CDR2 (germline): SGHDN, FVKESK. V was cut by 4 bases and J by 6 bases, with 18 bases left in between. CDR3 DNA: TGTGCCAGCAGCCCCGGGCCACCCGGAGGGCCTGAAGCTTTCTTT. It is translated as CASSPGPPGGPEAFF.

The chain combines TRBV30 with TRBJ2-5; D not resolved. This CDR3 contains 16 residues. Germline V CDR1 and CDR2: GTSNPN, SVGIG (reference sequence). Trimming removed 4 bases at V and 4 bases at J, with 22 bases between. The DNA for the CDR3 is TGTGCCTGGACAGCTCGGCTAGTGGGGTCGGTAGAGACCCAGTACTTC. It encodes CAWTARLVGSVETQYF.

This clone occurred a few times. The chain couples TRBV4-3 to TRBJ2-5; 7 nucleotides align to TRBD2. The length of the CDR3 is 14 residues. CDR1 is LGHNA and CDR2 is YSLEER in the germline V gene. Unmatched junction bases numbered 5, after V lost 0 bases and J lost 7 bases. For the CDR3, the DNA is TGCGCCAGCAGCCAAGAAATGGGCGGGGGGACCCAGTACTTC. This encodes CASSQEMGGGTQYF.

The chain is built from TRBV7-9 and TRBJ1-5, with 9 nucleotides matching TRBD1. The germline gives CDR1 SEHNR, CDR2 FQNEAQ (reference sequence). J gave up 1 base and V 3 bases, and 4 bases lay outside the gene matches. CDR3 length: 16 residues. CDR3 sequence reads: CASSFTTGGSNQPQHF. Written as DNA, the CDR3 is TGTGCCAGCAGCTTTACGACAGGGGGAAGCAATCAGCCCCAGCATTTT.

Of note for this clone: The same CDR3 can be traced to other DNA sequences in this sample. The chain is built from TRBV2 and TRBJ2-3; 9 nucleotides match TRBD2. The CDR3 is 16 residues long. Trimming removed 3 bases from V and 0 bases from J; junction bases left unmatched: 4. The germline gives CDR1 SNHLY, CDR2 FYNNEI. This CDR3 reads CASSDPSGASTDTQYF. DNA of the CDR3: TGTGCCAGCAGTGACCCTAGCGGGGCCAGCACAGATACGCAGTATTTT.

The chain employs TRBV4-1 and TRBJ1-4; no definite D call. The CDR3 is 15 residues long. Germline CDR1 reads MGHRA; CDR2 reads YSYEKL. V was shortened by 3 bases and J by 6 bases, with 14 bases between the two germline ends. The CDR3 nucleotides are TGCGCCAGCAGCCACCTTTCGGGTATGGATGAAAAACTGTTTTTT. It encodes CASSHLSGMDEKLFF.

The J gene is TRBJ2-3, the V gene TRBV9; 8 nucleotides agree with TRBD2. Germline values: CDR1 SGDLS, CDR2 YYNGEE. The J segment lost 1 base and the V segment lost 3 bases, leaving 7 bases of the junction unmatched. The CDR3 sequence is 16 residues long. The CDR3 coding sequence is TGTGCCAGCAGCGCACGACTAGCGTCTGGCACAGATACGCAGTATTTT. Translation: CASSARLASGTDTQYF. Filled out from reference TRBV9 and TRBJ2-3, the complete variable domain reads DSGVTQTPKHLITATGQRVTLRCSPRSGDLSVYWYQQSLDQGLQFLIQYYNGEERAKGNILERFSAQQFPDLHSELNLSSLELGDSALYFCASSARLASGTDTQYFGPGTRLTVL.

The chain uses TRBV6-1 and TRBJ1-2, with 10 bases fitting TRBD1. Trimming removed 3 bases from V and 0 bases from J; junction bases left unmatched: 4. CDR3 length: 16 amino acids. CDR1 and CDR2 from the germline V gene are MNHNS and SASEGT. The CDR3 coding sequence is TGTGCCAGCAGTGAGGGACAGGGGTTCTCTAACTATGGCTACACCTTC. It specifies CASSEGQGFSNYGYTF.

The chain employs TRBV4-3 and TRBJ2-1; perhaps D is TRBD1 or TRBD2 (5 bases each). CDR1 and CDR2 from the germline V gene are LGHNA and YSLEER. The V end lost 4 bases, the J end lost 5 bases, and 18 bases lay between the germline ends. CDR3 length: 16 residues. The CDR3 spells CASSRGENDIDNEQFF. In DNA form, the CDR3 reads TGCGCCAGCAGCCGAGGGGAAAACGATATTGACAATGAGCAGTTCTTC.

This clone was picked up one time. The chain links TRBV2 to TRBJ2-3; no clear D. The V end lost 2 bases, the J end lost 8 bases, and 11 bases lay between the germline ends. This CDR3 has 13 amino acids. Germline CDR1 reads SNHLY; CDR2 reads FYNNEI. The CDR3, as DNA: TGTGCCAGCAGTGAAATTGCCACAAGTACGCAGTATTTT. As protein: CASSEIATSTQYF.

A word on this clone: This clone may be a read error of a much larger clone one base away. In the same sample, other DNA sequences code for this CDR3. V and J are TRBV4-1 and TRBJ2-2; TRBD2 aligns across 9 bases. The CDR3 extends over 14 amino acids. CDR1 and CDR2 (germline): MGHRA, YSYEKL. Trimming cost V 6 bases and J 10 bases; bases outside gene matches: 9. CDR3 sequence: CASRGLAGLEELFF. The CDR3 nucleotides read TGCGCCAGCAGGGGGCTAGCGGGACTTGAGGAGCTGTTTTTT.

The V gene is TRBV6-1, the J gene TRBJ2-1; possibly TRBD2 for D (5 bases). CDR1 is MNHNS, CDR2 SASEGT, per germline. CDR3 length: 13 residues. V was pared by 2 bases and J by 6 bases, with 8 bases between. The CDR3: CASSEFGVNEQFF. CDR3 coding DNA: TGTGCCAGCAGTGAATTCGGGGTCAATGAGCAGTTCTTC.

CDR3 sequence reads: CASSRMDSSTDTQYF. In DNA form, the CDR3 reads TGTGCCAGCAGCCGGATGGACAGCAGCACAGATACGCAGTATTTT. This sequence joins TRBV7-8 and TRBJ2-3, with a possible D match to TRBD1 (6 bases). This CDR3 region has 15 residues. Germline V gives CDR1 SGHVS, CDR2 FQNEAQ. V lost 5 bases and J 0 bases, leaving 12 bases between the germline ends.

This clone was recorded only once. CDR3 protein: CASSLRSSAEYNEQFF. The CDR3 coding sequence is TGTGCCAGCAGCTTGAGGTCGTCGGCAGAATACAATGAGCAGTTCTTC. The chain is built from TRBV5-6 and TRBJ2-1; the D is unclear. The germline CDR1 and CDR2 sequences are SGHDT and YYEEEE. The CDR3 loop spans 16 amino acids. V was clipped by 1 base and J by 4 bases, with 15 bases between them.

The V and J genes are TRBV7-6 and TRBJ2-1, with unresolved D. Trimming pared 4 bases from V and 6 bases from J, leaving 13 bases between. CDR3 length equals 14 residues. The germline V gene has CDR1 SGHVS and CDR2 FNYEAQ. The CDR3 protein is CASSSQWNTNEQFF. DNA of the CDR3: TGTGCCAGCAGCTCCCAGTGGAACACCAATGAGCAGTTCTTC.

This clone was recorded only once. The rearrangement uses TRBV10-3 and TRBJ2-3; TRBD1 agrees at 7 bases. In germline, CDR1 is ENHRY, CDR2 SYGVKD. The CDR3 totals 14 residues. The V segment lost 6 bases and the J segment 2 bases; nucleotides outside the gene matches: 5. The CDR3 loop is CAISPGQNTDTQYF. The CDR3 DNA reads TGTGCCATCAGCCCGGGACAGAACACAGATACGCAGTATTTT.